The sequence of this T cell receptor beta chain was determined in a study of cytomegalovirus exposure and HLA in healthy donors. Healthy people donating bone marrow made up the donors. Donors were nominally healthy when sampled, though unrecorded immune exposures were likely. The PCR employed 60 Vbeta primers together with 13 Jbeta primers. Measured with immunoSEQ multiplex PCR; TCRdb has only the in-frame clones, and not every one. The sample contains about 120,000 clones, around 76% of which appear only once. Trimming shortened V by 9 bases and J by 2 bases, and 14 bases separated the two germline ends. The CDR3 is 14 amino acids. CDR1 LNHNV and CDR2 YYDKDF come from the germline V gene (reference sequence).

This TCR derives from a man aged 60 to 69 in good health and CMV-seropositive. This chain uses TRBV15 with TRBJ1-5; possibly TRBD1 for D (5 bases). The sequenced sample was PBMCs. The CDR3 region has the DNA TGTGCCACTGGGGCAGCCGAGGGCAATCAGCCCCAGCATTTT. Translated, it gives CATGAAEGNQPQHF.